This T cell receptor (beta chain) was captured in a study of T cell responses to AZD1222 COVID-19 vaccine. Using immunoSEQ multiplex PCR, the repertoire was profiled, and TCRdb retains in-frame clones only, with some absent. The data contain 180,000 or so clones, 92% of them singletons. This CDR3 spans 15 amino acids. Trimming took off 3 bases at V and 4 bases at J, with 16 bases between the two ends. CDR1 is LGHNA, CDR2 YNFKEQ, per germline. Material: peripheral blood, obtained 28 days after the second AZD1222 dose. This clonotype was sampled from an adult who received the AZD1222 COVID-19 vaccine. The V and J genes are TRBV4-2 and TRBJ2-7, with D perhaps assigned TRBD1 or TRBD2 (5 bases each). The CDR3 DNA sequence: TGTGCCAGCAGCCACCCGGGGCAGGGATGGTACGAGCAGTACTTC. This translates into CASSHPGQGWYEQYF.